The present TCR beta chain was sequenced within a study of blood T cell repertoires in COVID-19. V was shortened by 8 bases and J by 5 bases, with 11 bases between the two germline ends. The CDR3 is 12 residues long. Germline CDR1 and CDR2: MDHEN and SYDVKM. Libraries were prepared by immunoSEQ multiplex PCR; TCRdb keeps only in-frame clonotypes and omits some of them. The sample records around 180,000 clones, around 85% being singletons. The chain links TRBV28 to TRBJ2-3, with D possibly TRBD1 on 6 matching bases. The clonotype comes from a man aged 60 to 69 with acute or convalescent COVID-19. What was sequenced was peripheral blood. CDR3 sequence reads: CASGPTGDTQYF. The CDR3 bases are TGTGCCAGCGGACCGACAGGAGATACGCAGTATTTT.